Presented here are 5 T cell receptor beta chains from one specimen sequenced in a study of blood T cell repertoires in COVID-19. Only in-frame clones appear in the TCRdb table, and some are missing; sequencing was by immunoSEQ multiplex PCR. The table has 400,000 to 550,000 clones, around nine tenths seen once; the top ten hold just under 2%. The sequencing sample was made of PBMCs or T cells enriched from blood (not recorded which). The source is a woman aged 18-29 years with acute COVID-19.

This sequence joins TRBV18 and TRBJ2-3; D unresolved. In germline, CDR1 is KGHSH, CDR2 LQKENI. The length of the CDR3 is 14 residues. The V gene lost 0 bases and the J gene lost 2 bases, with 6 bases spanning the gap. This CDR3 is CASSPPSVTDTQYF. The DNA of the CDR3 is TGTGCCAGCTCACCACCCAGTGTCACAGATACGCAGTATTTT. The variable domain in full, completed from reference TRBV18 and TRBJ2-3, reads NAGVMQNPRHLVRRRGQEARLRCSPMKGHSHVYWYRQLPEEGLKFMVYLQKENIIDESGMPKERFSAEFPKEGPSILRIQQVVRGDSAAYFCASSPPSVTDTQYFGPGTRLTVL.

The chain uses TRBV28 and TRBJ2-1, with 12 bases that match TRBD2. Germline loops: CDR1 MDHEN, CDR2 SYDVKM. This CDR3 spans 14 amino acids. Trimming at V came to 6 bases and at J to 4 bases, leaving 1 base not matched to a gene. The CDR3 sequence is CASRLAGGYNEQFF. The CDR3 DNA is TGTGCCAGCAGACTAGCGGGAGGTTACAATGAGCAGTTCTTC.

The chain carries TRBV10-3 and TRBJ2-7; the D gene is possibly TRBD2 (7 bases). The CDR3 has 13 residues. Germline V gene sequence: CDR1 ENHRY, CDR2 SYGVKD. Trimming took 2 bases from V and 6 from J, leaving 11 bases between them. In DNA form, the CDR3 reads TGTGCCATCAGTGAGATGGCGGGGGCCGAGCAGTACTTC. It encodes CAISEMAGAEQYF.

V and J are TRBV11-2 and TRBJ1-2; D is perhaps TRBD1 (5 bases). The CDR3 has 14 amino acids. Germline V CDR1 and CDR2: SGHAT, FQNNGV. Trimming took 4 bases from V and 3 from J, leaving 12 bases between them. The CDR3 DNA follows: TGTGCCAGCAGCTCCATGGACACCGACTATGGCTACACCTTC. Amino acids: CASSSMDTDYGYTF.

This chain uses TRBV5-6 with TRBJ2-7, with 8 positions matching TRBD1. The germline gives CDR1 SGHDT, CDR2 YYEEEE. V lost 4 bases and J lost 2; bases outside the gene matches: 5. The CDR3 has 14 amino acids. This chain's CDR3 is CASSPTGEPYEQYF. CDR3 DNA sequence: TGTGCCAGCAGCCCGACAGGGGAACCCTACGAGCAGTACTTC.